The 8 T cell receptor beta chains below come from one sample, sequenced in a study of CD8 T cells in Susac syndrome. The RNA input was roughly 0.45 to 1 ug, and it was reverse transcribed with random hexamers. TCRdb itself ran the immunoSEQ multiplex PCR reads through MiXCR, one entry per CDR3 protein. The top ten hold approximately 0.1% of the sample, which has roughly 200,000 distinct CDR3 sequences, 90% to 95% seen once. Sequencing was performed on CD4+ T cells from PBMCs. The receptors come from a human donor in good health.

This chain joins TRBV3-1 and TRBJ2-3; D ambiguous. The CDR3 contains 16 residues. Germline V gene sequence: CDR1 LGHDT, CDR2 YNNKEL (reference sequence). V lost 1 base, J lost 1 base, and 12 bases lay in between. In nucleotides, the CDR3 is TGTGCCAGCAGCCAAGCCTCCAGGCTAGGCACAGATACGCAGTATTTT. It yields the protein CASSQASRLGTDTQYF.

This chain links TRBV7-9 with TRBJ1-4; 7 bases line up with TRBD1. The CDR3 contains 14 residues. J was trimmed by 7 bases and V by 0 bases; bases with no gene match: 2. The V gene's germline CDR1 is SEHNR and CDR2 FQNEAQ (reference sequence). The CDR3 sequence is CASSLAGDSEKLFF. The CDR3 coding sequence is TGTGCCAGCAGCTTAGCGGGGGACAGTGAAAAACTGTTTTTT.

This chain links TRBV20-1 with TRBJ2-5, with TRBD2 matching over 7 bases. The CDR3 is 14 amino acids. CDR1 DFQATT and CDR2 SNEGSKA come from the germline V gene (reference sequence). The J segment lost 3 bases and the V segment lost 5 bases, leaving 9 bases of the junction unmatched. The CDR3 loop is CSAPLLAGEETQYF. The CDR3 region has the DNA TGCAGTGCTCCCCTTTTGGCGGGAGAAGAGACCCAGTACTTC.

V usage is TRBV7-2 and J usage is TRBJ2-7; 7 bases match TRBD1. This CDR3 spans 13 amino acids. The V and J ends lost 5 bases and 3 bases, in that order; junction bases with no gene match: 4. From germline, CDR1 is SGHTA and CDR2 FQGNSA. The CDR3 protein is CASSPGQDYEQYV. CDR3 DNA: TGTGCCAGCAGCCCTGGACAGGACTACGAGCAGTACGTC.

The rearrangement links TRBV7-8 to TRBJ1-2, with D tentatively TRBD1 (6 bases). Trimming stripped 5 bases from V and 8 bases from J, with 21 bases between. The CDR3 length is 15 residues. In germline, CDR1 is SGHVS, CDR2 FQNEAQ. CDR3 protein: CASSPRTVPREGYTF. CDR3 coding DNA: TGTGCCAGCAGCCCCCGGACAGTACCTCGGGAGGGCTACACCTTC.

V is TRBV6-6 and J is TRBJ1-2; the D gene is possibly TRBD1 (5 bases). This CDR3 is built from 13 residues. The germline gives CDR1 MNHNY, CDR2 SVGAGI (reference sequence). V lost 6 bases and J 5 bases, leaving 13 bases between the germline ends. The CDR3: CASRGGVGYGYTF. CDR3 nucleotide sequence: TGTGCCAGCAGGGGAGGGGTCGGTTATGGCTACACCTTC.

In DNA, the CDR3 is TGTGCCAGCAGCCAAGCAAAGAGGGCGGGGACTGGTCACACTGAAGCTTTCTTT. The encoded protein is CASSQAKRAGTGHTEAFF. The chain combines TRBV3-1 with TRBJ1-1; D is possibly TRBD1 (5 bases). This CDR3 is 18 amino acids long. Trimming removed 1 base at V and 3 bases at J, with 21 bases between. Germline assignment: CDR1 LGHDT and CDR2 YNNKEL (reference sequence).

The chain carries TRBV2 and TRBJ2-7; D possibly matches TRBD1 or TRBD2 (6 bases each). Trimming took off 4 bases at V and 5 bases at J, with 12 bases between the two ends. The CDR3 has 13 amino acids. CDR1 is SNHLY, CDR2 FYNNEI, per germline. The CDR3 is CASSVGGPNEQYF. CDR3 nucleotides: TGTGCCAGCAGTGTTGGGGGGCCTAACGAGCAGTACTTC. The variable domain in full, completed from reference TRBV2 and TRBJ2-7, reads EPEVTQTPSHQVTQMGQEVILRCVPISNHLYFYWYRQILGQKVEFLVSFYNNEISEKSEIFDDQFSVERPDGSNFTLKIRSTKLEDSAMYFCASSVGGPNEQYFGPGTRLTVT.